The text below deals with one T cell receptor beta chain. This sample stems from a study of blood T cell repertoires in COVID-19. Study overall: The United States, Italy and Spain supplied acute and convalescent COVID-19 samples.

Using immunoSEQ multiplex PCR, the repertoire was profiled, and TCRdb retains in-frame clones only, with some absent. The table has tens of thousands of clones, 83% seen once. This CDR3 comprises 17 residues. Per the germline V gene, CDR1 is LGHDT and CDR2 is YNNKEL (reference sequence). Deletions cut 3 bases from V and 5 bases from J, with 22 bases between. The sequenced sample consisted of peripheral blood. The V call is TRBV3-1 (or the pseudogene TRBV3-2), the J call TRBJ2-5; possibly TRBD2 for D (5 bases). The receptor's source is a human donor in a cohort sampled during active COVID-19. CDR3 bases: TGTGCCAGCAGCCAGGGGAGATCGATCGGTTTCCAGGAGACCCAGTACTTC. It specifies CASSQGRSIGFQETQYF.